The 21 T cell receptor beta chains in this list originate from one sample, sequenced in a study of blood T cell repertoires in COVID-19. This table comes from immunoSEQ multiplex PCR, and its TCRdb copy is limited to in-frame clones, with some not included. The sample lists approximately 69,000 clones, less than 85% occurring once. The sample comprised peripheral blood. These receptor sequences come from a man in his fifties or sixties with acute or convalescent COVID-19.

The gene calls are TRBV24-1 and TRBJ2-1; D may be TRBD1 (6 bases). The V gene lost 2 bases and the J gene lost 7 bases, with 17 bases spanning the gap. Germline CDR1 is KGHDR and CDR2 is SFDVKD. The CDR3 consists of 16 residues. The CDR3 is CATSDSPGHGGNEQFF. CDR3 in DNA: TGTGCCACCAGTGATTCTCCGGGACATGGGGGTAATGAGCAGTTCTTC.

The rearrangement uses TRBV7-9 and TRBJ1-2, with 9 bases identical to TRBD1. With 1 base clipped from V and 3 bases from J, the junction kept 6 bases outside the gene matches. CDR1 SEHNR and CDR2 FQNEAQ come from the germline V gene (reference sequence). The CDR3 is 16 residues long. The DNA of the CDR3 is TGTGCCAGCAGCTTAGTTTCACAGGGGGCGGACTATGGCTACACCTTC. Protein product: CASSLVSQGADYGYTF.

The V and J genes are TRBV6-5 and TRBJ2-2; 9 bases match TRBD1. The CDR3 contains 15 residues. The germline V gene encodes CDR1 MNHEY and CDR2 SVGAGI. After removal of 5 bases from V and 6 bases from J, the junction contained 7 bases not matched to a gene. CDR3 loop: CASSRSTGGSGELFF. CDR3 nucleotide sequence: TGTGCCAGCAGTAGATCAACAGGGGGCTCCGGGGAGCTGTTTTTT.

The rearrangement uses TRBV11-2 and TRBJ2-7; TRBD2 matches 13 bases. The trim removed 3 bases at V and 2 bases at J, leaving 10 bases unmatched. Germline V gene sequence: CDR1 SGHAT, CDR2 FQNNGV. The CDR3 covers 18 residues. This chain's CDR3 is CASSLLGLAGAKAYEQYF. DNA of the CDR3: TGTGCCAGCAGCTTGCTAGGACTAGCGGGAGCGAAGGCCTACGAGCAGTACTTC.

This clone appeared a single time. The V call is TRBV2, the J call TRBJ1-1, with TRBD1 identical over 10 bases. The CDR3 covers 17 residues. The ends lost 5 bases at V and 2 bases at J; junction bases unmatched: 11. In germline, CDR1 is SNHLY, CDR2 FYNNEI. The CDR3 DNA reads TGTGCCAGCAGTCTTGAGTCCCTGACAGGGGGCAACACTGAAGCTTTCTTT. This translates into CASSLESLTGGNTEAFF.

The rearrangement uses TRBV6-1 and TRBJ1-1; no clear D gene. V lost 3 bases to trimming and J lost 3 bases, with 5 bases between them. The CDR3 extends over 12 amino acids. Germline CDR1 reads MNHNS; CDR2 reads SASEGT. The CDR3 loop is CASSDPDTEAFF. CDR3 bases: TGTGCCAGCAGTGACCCTGACACTGAAGCTTTCTTT.

V and J are TRBV5-1 and TRBJ2-5; the match to TRBD2 covers 9 bases. V lost 3 bases and J lost 5; bases outside the gene matches: 2. There are 13 residues in the CDR3. Germline values: CDR1 SGHRS, CDR2 YFSETQ. The CDR3: CASSSSGEETQYF. CDR3 in DNA: TGCGCCAGCAGCTCTAGCGGGGAGGAGACCCAGTACTTC. Using reference TRBV5-1 and TRBJ2-5 for the parts outside the CDR3, the full variable domain is KAGVTQTPRYLIKTRGQQVTLSCSPISGHRSVSWYQQTPGQGLQFLFEYFSETQRNKGNFPGRFSGRQFSNSRSEMNVSTLELGDSALYLCASSSSGEETQYFGPGTRLLVL.

This clone was seen a single time. The chain has TRBV6-4 and TRBJ2-3; 10 nucleotides align to TRBD2. The CDR3 covers 14 residues. V gave up 9 bases and J gave up 3 bases; unmatched junction bases: 6. The germline CDR1 and CDR2 sequences are MRHNA and SNTAGT. The CDR3 region is CASASGSGTDTQYF. CDR3 in DNA: TGTGCCAGTGCTAGCGGGAGTGGTACAGATACGCAGTATTTT.

Only a few counts were recorded for this clone. The rearrangement links TRBV7-3 to TRBJ2-3; a possible D gene is TRBD1 (6 bases). The V gene's germline CDR1 is SGHTA and CDR2 FQGTGA. Trimming took 2 bases from V and 4 from J, leaving 7 bases between them. This CDR3 contains 13 residues. CDR3 bases: TGTGCCAGCAGCTTACAGGGGTCAGATACGCAGTATTTT. Protein sequence: CASSLQGSDTQYF.

This chain uses TRBV30 with TRBJ1-4; D gene ambiguous. The length of the CDR3 is 14 residues. Trimming took 2 bases from V and 7 from J, leaving 14 bases between them. Germline values: CDR1 GTSNPN, CDR2 SVGIG (reference sequence). The CDR3 sequence: CAWSWTVEGEKLFF. CDR3 nucleotides: TGTGCCTGGAGTTGGACGGTGGAGGGTGAAAAACTGTTTTTT.

The rearrangement joins TRBV6-5 to TRBJ1-6; TRBD1 is a possible D gene (5 bases). The germline V gene encodes CDR1 MNHEY and CDR2 SVGAGI. Trimming shortened V by 6 bases and J by 7 bases, and 16 bases separated the two germline ends. The CDR3 has 15 amino acids. The CDR3 nucleotides read TGTGCCAGCAGCCCACAGGTCCGTCAAAATTCACCCCTCCACTTT. Translating gives CASSPQVRQNSPLHF.

Concerning this clone itself: Other nucleotide sequences in the sample specify the same CDR3. The V call is TRBV2, the J call TRBJ1-5; the match to TRBD1 covers 8 bases. Germline assignment: CDR1 SNHLY and CDR2 FYNNEI. CDR3 length: 13 residues. V dropped 6 bases and J dropped 6; count of bases not matched to a gene: 4. CDR3 bases: TGTGCCAGCAGAGGACAGGGTGGTCAGCCCCAGCATTTT. Translating gives CASRGQGGQPQHF.

This clone has only one observation. The rearrangement links TRBV14 to TRBJ2-5; the D is unclear. The CDR3 extends over 15 amino acids. Germline V gives CDR1 SGHDN, CDR2 FVKESK. V was cut by 0 bases and J by 1 base, with 9 bases left in between. CDR3 sequence: CASSQDSTLQETQYF. The CDR3, as DNA: TGTGCCAGCAGCCAAGATAGCACCCTCCAAGAGACCCAGTACTTC.

This rearrangement joins TRBV5-1 to TRBJ1-1, with no clear D. Trimming pared 2 bases from V and 3 bases from J, leaving 11 bases between. Germline V gene lookup returns CDR1 SGHRS and CDR2 YFSETQ. The CDR3 is 14 residues long. Here the CDR3 reads CASSLTSDYTEAFF. CDR3 DNA sequence: TGCGCCAGCAGCTTAACCAGTGACTACACTGAAGCTTTCTTT. Together with reference TRBV5-1 and TRBJ1-1, the CDR3 gives the full variable domain: KAGVTQTPRYLIKTRGQQVTLSCSPISGHRSVSWYQQTPGQGLQFLFEYFSETQRNKGNFPGRFSGRQFSNSRSEMNVSTLELGDSALYLCASSLTSDYTEAFFGQGTRLTVV.

The genes are TRBV28 and TRBJ2-5; a possible D gene is TRBD2 (5 bases). The CDR3 length is 16 residues. Germline V CDR1 and CDR2: MDHEN, SYDVKM. Between the trimmed V and J ends, which lost 4 bases and 4 bases, there was a span of 19 bases. The CDR3 region has the DNA TGTGCCAGCAGTTCACCACCCTCGGGAAGTGGAGAGACCCAGTACTTC. Protein sequence: CASSSPPSGSGETQYF.

The chain recombines TRBV4-1 with TRBJ2-3; 9 bases match TRBD1. This CDR3 region has 16 residues. The junction had 4 bases not matched to a gene; V was cut back by 3 bases and J by 0 bases. Germline CDR1 MGHRA, CDR2 YSYEKL. CDR3 amino acids: CASSHGQGTSTDTQYF. The CDR3 bases are TGCGCCAGCAGCCACGGACAGGGGACTAGCACAGATACGCAGTATTTT.

This clone was detected only once. J is TRBJ2-3 and V is TRBV21-1; the table gives TRBD1 as D, unverified against the DNA. TRBV21-1 is labeled a pseudogene. The CDR3 length is 19 residues. As DNA, the CDR3 is TGTGCCAGCAGCAAAAAACCCCACGGGACAGGGCGGGAGACAGATACGCAGTATTTT. Protein sequence: CASSKKPHGTGRETDTQYF.

The chain combines TRBV7-8 with TRBJ2-2; 8 nucleotides agree with TRBD1. The CDR3 runs to 15 residues. J gave up 4 bases and V 3 bases, and 4 bases lay outside the gene matches. Germline V lookup: CDR1 SGHVS, CDR2 FQNEAQ. CDR3: CASSLDRAFTGELFF. The CDR3 DNA follows: TGTGCCAGCAGCTTGGACAGGGCCTTCACCGGGGAGCTGTTTTTT.

The V gene is TRBV9, the J gene TRBJ2-1; D is possibly TRBD2 (6 bases). CDR1 SGDLS and CDR2 YYNGEE come from the germline V gene. CDR3 size: 14 residues. Trimming shortened V by 0 bases and J by 5 bases, and 9 bases separated the two germline ends. The CDR3 is CASSVGQRDNEQFF. CDR3 DNA: TGTGCCAGCAGCGTAGGACAGCGGGACAATGAGCAGTTCTTC.

The V call is TRBV5-1, the J call TRBJ2-3, with 11 bases matching TRBD2. The junction had 4 bases not matched to a gene; V was cut back by 0 bases and J by 1 base. This CDR3 is built from 17 residues. From germline, CDR1 is SGHRS and CDR2 YFSETQ. The CDR3 nucleotides are TGCGCCAGCAGCTTGGTGGCGACTAGCGGGGGCACAGATACGCAGTATTTT. It is translated as CASSLVATSGGTDTQYF.

The V gene is TRBV2, the J gene TRBJ2-1; 11 bases agree with TRBD2. This CDR3 has 14 amino acids. Germline loops: CDR1 SNHLY, CDR2 FYNNEI. J was trimmed by 9 bases and V by 7 bases; bases with no gene match: 8. CDR3 protein: CASTKLAGDAEQFF. The CDR3 DNA follows: TGTGCCAGCACTAAACTAGCGGGAGATGCTGAGCAGTTCTTC.